The 29 T cell receptor beta chains below all came from one sample that was sequenced in a study of blood T cell repertoires in COVID-19. This table comes from immunoSEQ multiplex PCR, and its TCRdb copy is limited to in-frame clones, with some not included. The sample shows 300,000 to 450,000 clones, more than 70% of them seen only once. What was sequenced was peripheral blood. These TCRs come from a woman between 55 and 75 years old with COVID-19, enrolled during active disease.

The CDR3 sequence is CASSQGQGGTGHYEQYF. CDR3 sequence (DNA): TGCGCCAGCAGCCAAGGTCAGGGGGGGACAGGGCACTACGAGCAGTACTTC. The rearrangement uses TRBV4-1 and TRBJ2-7; 9 nucleotides line up with TRBD1. Germline V CDR1 and CDR2: MGHRA, YSYEKL. The CDR3 length is 17 residues. The trim removed 1 base at V and 3 bases at J, leaving 10 bases unmatched.

The chain joins TRBV6-5 to TRBJ1-1, with 9 bases lining up with TRBD1. The CDR3 covers 14 residues. Germline V gene sequence: CDR1 MNHEY, CDR2 SVGAGI. The V gene end was trimmed by 6 bases and the J gene end by 5 bases; junction bases not matched to a gene: 7. The CDR3, as DNA: TGTGCCAGCAGCGGGACAGGGAGGGTGACTGAAGCTTTCTTT. Protein sequence: CASSGTGRVTEAFF.

The V call is TRBV7-9, the J call TRBJ2-2, with D uncertain. The CDR3 contains 15 residues. The V and J ends lost 5 bases and 0 bases respectively, with 10 bases between them. Looked up from germline, CDR1 is SEHNR and CDR2 is FQNEAQ (reference sequence). The CDR3 loop is CASSQSAANTGELFF. DNA for the CDR3: TGTGCCAGCAGCCAATCCGCGGCGAACACCGGGGAGCTGTTTTTT.

This clone has just a few counts. This chain connects TRBV5-4 to TRBJ1-2; D is unresolved. The germline V gene has CDR1 SGHNT and CDR2 YYREEE (reference sequence). The CDR3 covers 13 residues. V was cut by 4 bases and J by 4 bases, with 11 bases left in between. The CDR3 DNA is TGTGCCAGCAGCCTCCGGTCATCCTATGGCTACACCTTC. The encoded protein is CASSLRSSYGYTF.

This rearrangement joins TRBV6-5 to TRBJ2-1; 8 nucleotides align to TRBD2. Germline V gives CDR1 MNHEY, CDR2 SVGAGI. This CDR3 is built from 16 residues. Losses at the gene ends were 4 bases for V and 2 bases for J; bases not matched to a gene: 7. The CDR3 DNA is TGTGCCAGCAGTTCACGACTAGCGTCCGCCTACAATGAGCAGTTCTTC. Protein: CASSSRLASAYNEQFF.

The rearrangement joins TRBV10-3 to TRBJ2-1; 10 nucleotides match TRBD1. J lost 1 base, V lost 5 bases, and 5 bases had no gene match. CDR1 and CDR2 (germline): ENHRY, SYGVKD. The CDR3 is 16 residues long. The CDR3 reads CAISTGQGFSYNEQFF. The CDR3 coding sequence is TGTGCCATCAGTACGGGACAGGGGTTTTCCTACAATGAGCAGTTCTTC.

This clone was recorded once. This chain links TRBV5-1 with TRBJ2-2, with 10 bases that match TRBD1. V was pared by 0 bases and J by 4 bases, with 3 bases of the junction left unmatched. The V gene's germline CDR1 is SGHRS and CDR2 YFSETQ. The CDR3 is 16 residues long. In DNA, the CDR3 is TGCGCCAGCAGCTTGGATCGGACAGGGGGCACCGGGGAGCTGTTTTTT. Amino acid sequence: CASSLDRTGGTGELFF. The whole variable domain, filled in from reference TRBV5-1 and TRBJ2-2, reads KAGVTQTPRYLIKTRGQQVTLSCSPISGHRSVSWYQQTPGQGLQFLFEYFSETQRNKGNFPGRFSGRQFSNSRSEMNVSTLELGDSALYLCASSLDRTGGTGELFFGEGSRLTVL.

This clone occurred a few times. The genes are TRBV27 and TRBJ1-1, with D maybe TRBD1 (6 bases). This CDR3 is 12 amino acids long. Trimming shortened V by 5 bases and J by 11 bases, and 15 bases separated the two germline ends. CDR1 and CDR2 (germline): MNHEY, SMNVEV (reference sequence). The CDR3 sequence: CASSTIRGWAFF. CDR3 nucleotides: TGTGCCAGCAGTACCATCAGGGGTTGGGCTTTCTTT.

V usage is TRBV28 and J usage is TRBJ1-1, with D maybe TRBD1 (5 bases). CDR1 is MDHEN, CDR2 SYDVKM, per germline. The CDR3 spans 12 residues. V was clipped by 4 bases and J by 11 bases, with 14 bases between them. CDR3 region: CASSSSPRAAFF. The CDR3 region has the DNA TGTGCCAGCAGTTCCTCCCCCAGGGCTGCTTTCTTT.

The V gene is TRBV30, the J gene TRBJ2-3, with 9 bases matching TRBD2. CDR3 length: 15 residues. Trimming removed 0 bases from V and 5 bases from J; junction bases left unmatched: 6. Germline lookup yields CDR1 GTSNPN and CDR2 SVGIG (reference sequence). CDR3 nucleotides: TGTGCCTGGAGTGTAACGGCGGGGGGGCGAGATACGCAGTATTTT. It is translated as CAWSVTAGGRDTQYF.

The rearrangement uses TRBV7-9 and TRBJ2-7; no definite D call. Germline V gene data show CDR1 as SEHNR and CDR2 as FQNEAQ (reference sequence). The CDR3 contains 15 residues. V lost 0 bases to trimming and J lost 3 bases, with 12 bases between them. The CDR3 loop is CASSLAISVYYEQYF. The DNA of the CDR3 is TGTGCCAGCAGCTTAGCGATCTCGGTTTACTACGAGCAGTACTTC.

The rearrangement uses TRBV5-1 and TRBJ2-5, with TRBD2 matching over 8 bases. The length of the CDR3 is 15 residues. V shed 1 base, J shed 5 bases, and the junction held 7 bases outside the gene matches. The germline V gene encodes CDR1 SGHRS and CDR2 YFSETQ. Here the CDR3 DNA reads TGCGCCAGCAGCTTGTCATCGGGGGGGCCGGAGACCCAGTACTTC. It yields the protein CASSLSSGGPETQYF. Filled out from reference TRBV5-1 and TRBJ2-5, the complete variable domain reads KAGVTQTPRYLIKTRGQQVTLSCSPISGHRSVSWYQQTPGQGLQFLFEYFSETQRNKGNFPGRFSGRQFSNSRSEMNVSTLELGDSALYLCASSLSSGGPETQYFGPGTRLLVL.

The chain has TRBV2 and TRBJ2-1; D might be TRBD2 (6 bases). The V end was cut by 7 bases, the J end by 8 bases, with 21 bases between. CDR3 length equals 15 residues. Per germline, CDR1 SNHLY and CDR2 FYNNEI. The CDR3 sequence is CASNGARTTLDEQFF. CDR3 DNA sequence: TGTGCCAGCAATGGGGCCCGGACTACCCTCGATGAGCAGTTCTTC.

The chain carries TRBV27 and TRBJ1-6; TRBD1 is a possible D gene (5 bases). CDR1 is MNHEY and CDR2 is SMNVEV in the germline V gene (reference sequence). The CDR3 loop spans 15 amino acids. The V and J ends lost 5 bases and 7 bases respectively, with 15 bases between them. The CDR3 DNA follows: TGTGCCAGCAGTGGCCGGGGGGGAAGCAATTCACCCCTCCACTTT. Its translation: CASSGRGGSNSPLHF.

This clone was seen a single time. This chain joins TRBV5-1 and TRBJ2-1; 8 bases fit TRBD2. The V segment lost 3 bases and the J segment 6 bases; nucleotides outside the gene matches: 8. The CDR3 is 15 amino acids. Per germline, CDR1 SGHRS and CDR2 YFSETQ. The CDR3 bases are TGCGCCAGCAGCTCAGCGGGGGCTAATGGCAATGAGCAGTTCTTC. It specifies CASSSAGANGNEQFF.

The gene calls are TRBV7-9 and TRBJ2-7; D is possibly TRBD2 (5 bases). Germline V gene sequence: CDR1 SEHNR, CDR2 FQNEAQ (reference sequence). The V and J ends lost 3 bases and 2 bases respectively, with 11 bases between them. The CDR3 length is 14 residues. The CDR3 nucleotides are TGTGCCAGCAGCTTTGTCACGGGGACCTACGAGCAGTACTTC. It is translated as CASSFVTGTYEQYF.

This clone was seen at least ten times. This chain joins TRBV5-6 and TRBJ1-1; no clear D gene. The CDR3 covers 14 residues. Looked up from germline, CDR1 is SGHDT and CDR2 is YYEEEE. V shed 0 bases and J shed 3 bases, with 9 bases lying between them. This CDR3 reads CASSLVGLDTEAFF. The CDR3 DNA is TGTGCCAGCAGCTTGGTGGGTCTAGACACTGAAGCTTTCTTT.

The chain couples TRBV5-1 to TRBJ2-1, with a possible D match to TRBD2 (5 bases). Between the trimmed V and J ends, which lost 1 base and 7 bases, there was a span of 12 bases. This CDR3 has 14 residues. Germline loops: CDR1 SGHRS, CDR2 YFSETQ. This CDR3 is CASSLPGSGNEQFF. CDR3 DNA sequence: TGCGCCAGCAGCTTGCCGGGGTCGGGGAATGAGCAGTTCTTC.

This sequence joins TRBV5-4 and TRBJ2-1; D possibly corresponds to TRBD2 (5 bases). Germline CDR1 SGHNT, CDR2 YYREEE (reference sequence). The CDR3 has 12 residues. Trimming cost V 4 bases and J 8 bases, with 10 bases left between them. The CDR3 region is CASSGQRDEQFF. As DNA, the CDR3 is TGTGCCAGCAGCGGGCAGAGGGATGAGCAGTTCTTC.

The chain has TRBV19 and TRBJ1-5; the match to TRBD1 covers 8 bases. The CDR3 has 14 amino acids. The V gene end was trimmed by 9 bases and the J gene end by 7 bases; junction bases not matched to a gene: 11. CDR1 and CDR2 (germline): LNHDA, SQIVND (reference sequence). The CDR3 sequence: CASTGQGVGQPQHF. Written as DNA, the CDR3 is TGTGCCAGCACCGGACAGGGAGTCGGACAGCCCCAGCATTTT.

This clone showed up just once. The chain carries TRBV3-1 (or the pseudogene TRBV3-2) and TRBJ2-1; D not certain. CDR3 length: 15 residues. Trimming pared 0 bases from V and 5 bases from J, leaving 11 bases between. Germline lookup yields CDR1 LGHDT and CDR2 YNNKEL (reference sequence). The CDR3 loop is CASSQDQAANNEQFF. DNA for the CDR3: TGTGCCAGCAGCCAAGATCAAGCCGCGAACAATGAGCAGTTCTTC.

J is TRBJ2-1 and V is TRBV11-2, with D unresolved. This CDR3 is 17 amino acids long. V lost 1 base, J lost 0 bases, and 13 bases lay in between. CDR1 is SGHAT and CDR2 is FQNNGV in the germline V gene. As DNA, the CDR3 is TGTGCCAGCAGCTTAGGTGGCCACCTCATCTCCTACAATGAGCAGTTCTTC. Encoded protein: CASSLGGHLISYNEQFF. Using reference TRBV11-2 and TRBJ2-1 for the parts outside the CDR3, the full variable domain is EAGVAQSPRYKIIEKRQSVAFWCNPISGHATLYWYQQILGQGPKLLIQFQNNGVVDDSQLPKDRFSAERLKGVDSTLKIQPAKLEDSAVYLCASSLGGHLISYNEQFFGPGTRLTVL.

The chain employs TRBV25-1 and TRBJ2-6; D is perhaps TRBD1 (6 bases). The CDR3 loop spans 13 amino acids. Germline loops: CDR1 MGHDK, CDR2 SYGVNS. V gave up 3 bases and J gave up 9 bases, with 9 bases separating them. CDR3 nucleotide sequence: TGTGCCAGCAGTGAGGACAGATTCAACGTCCTGACTTTC. Its protein is CASSEDRFNVLTF. Looking up the rest from reference TRBV25-1 and TRBJ2-6 gives the full variable domain: EADIYQTPRYLVIGTGKKITLECSQTMGHDKMYWYQQDPGMELHLIHYSYGVNSTEKGDLSSESTVSRIRTEHFPLTLESARPSHTSQYLCASSEDRFNVLTFGAGSRLTVL.

This chain connects TRBV6-5 to TRBJ1-1; D may be TRBD1 (5 bases). The CDR3 covers 13 residues. Germline-derived CDR1 and CDR2 are MNHEY and SVGAGI. V dropped 7 bases and J dropped 7 bases, with 16 bases sitting between them. CDR3 sequence: CASTLPRQYEAFF. The DNA of the CDR3 is TGTGCCAGCACCCTTCCACGACAGTATGAAGCTTTCTTT.

The rearrangement joins TRBV11-2 to TRBJ2-7; 8 bases map to TRBD2. This CDR3 region has 15 residues. Germline-derived CDR1 and CDR2 are SGHAT and FQNNGV. V shed 1 base and J 4 bases; nucleotides not matched to a gene: 6. This CDR3 is CASSLGRGAQYEQYF. CDR3 DNA: TGTGCCAGCAGCTTAGGGCGGGGGGCTCAATACGAGCAGTACTTC.

J is TRBJ2-1 and V is TRBV9; TRBD2 is a possible D gene (5 bases). The CDR3 length is 14 residues. V was pared by 5 bases and J by 9 bases, with 18 bases between. From germline, CDR1 is SGDLS and CDR2 YYNGEE. The CDR3 sequence is CASSGSPGRVEQFF. CDR3 DNA sequence: TGTGCCAGCAGTGGGAGCCCCGGGCGGGTTGAGCAGTTCTTC. The full variable domain, in which reference TRBV9 and TRBJ2-1 provide the parts outside the CDR3, is DSGVTQTPKHLITATGQRVTLRCSPRSGDLSVYWYQQSLDQGLQFLIQYYNGEERAKGNILERFSAQQFPDLHSELNLSSLELGDSALYFCASSGSPGRVEQFFGPGTRLTVL.

The rearrangement uses TRBV19 and TRBJ1-5, with D possibly being TRBD1 (6 bases). V gave up 2 bases and J gave up 4 bases, with 15 bases separating them. The CDR3 covers 16 residues. The V gene's germline CDR1 is LNHDA and CDR2 SQIVND (reference sequence). CDR3 nucleotide sequence: TGTGCCAGTAGTATATGGCAGGGGTTAGGAAATCAGCCCCAGCATTTT. Its translation is CASSIWQGLGNQPQHF.

The gene calls are TRBV10-2 and TRBJ2-1; 8 nucleotides align to TRBD1. Germline loops: CDR1 WSHSY, CDR2 SAAADI. The CDR3 length is 14 residues. J lost 4 bases, V lost 5 bases, and 4 bases had no gene match. The CDR3 sequence is CASSPGQAYNEQFF. In DNA form, the CDR3 reads TGCGCCAGCAGTCCGGGACAGGCATACAATGAGCAGTTCTTC.

This rearrangement joins TRBV10-2 to TRBJ1-1, with a possible D match to TRBD1 (6 bases). Trimming shortened V by 11 bases and J by 6 bases, and 19 bases separated the two germline ends. The CDR3 sequence is 13 residues long. Germline V gene data show CDR1 as WSHSY and CDR2 as SAAADI. In nucleotides, the CDR3 is TGCGCCGTCACCCGGGGGCGGGAGGCTGAAGCTTTCTTT. Residues: CAVTRGREAEAFF.